These 8 T cell receptor beta chains were sequenced from one sample in a study of T cells in women clearing cervical HPV infection. Profiled with immunoSEQ multiplex PCR; TCRdb holds only in-frame clones, not every one. Its table lists about 35,000 clones. Sequences were obtained from blood buffy coat. Source of these receptors: a woman between 18 and 70 years old with a cervical HPV16 infection that either progressed to CIN3+ or cleared (not recorded which).

A word on this clone: The read gets to within 3 residues of the CDR3 end, and the germline J gene fills in the rest. This chain links TRBV7-3 with TRBJ2-2, with D perhaps matching TRBD1 (6 bases). Trimming shortened V by 4 bases and J by 1 base, and 10 bases separated the two germline ends. The length of the CDR3 is 15 residues. The germline V gene has CDR1 SGHTA and CDR2 FQGTGA. The CDR3 spells CASSSTGVNTGELFF. The CDR3 DNA, read in part, is TGTGCCAGCAGCTCGACAGGCGTGAACACCGGGGAG.

Remarks on this clone: With the read ending 3 residues before the CDR3 end, the germline J gene is used to fill in that end. This chain links TRBV18 with TRBJ1-2; 8 bases are shared with TRBD1. This CDR3 region has 14 residues. Looked up from germline, CDR1 is KGHSH and CDR2 is LQKENI. Unmatched junction bases numbered 5, after V lost 2 bases and J lost 6 bases. The DNA read from the CDR3 is TGTGCCAGCTCACCAATCGGACAGGGTGATGGC. Translated, it gives CASSPIGQGDG. The full-length CDR3 reads as CASSPIGQGDGYTF.

On this clone: The sequenced fragment ends 3 residues before the CDR3 boundary, so the rest is inferred from the germline J gene. The rearrangement joins TRBV5-4 to TRBJ2-3, with 7 nucleotides matching TRBD1. CDR1 and CDR2 from the germline V gene are SGHNT and YYREEE (reference sequence). With V trimmed by 3 bases and J by 5 bases, 9 bases remained unmatched. The CDR3 consists of 15 residues. The part of the CDR3 DNA that was read is TGTGCCAGCAGCTCCGCAGGGGGTTTGAGAGATACG. The encoded protein is CASSSAGGLRDT. The full CDR3 protein is CASSSAGGLRDTQYF.

For this clone: The CDR3 end falls 3 residues outside the read, so it is completed with the germline J gene. The chain is built from TRBV7-9 and TRBJ1-2; D is possibly TRBD1 (5 bases). The CDR3 totals 14 residues. Germline lookup yields CDR1 SEHNR and CDR2 FQNEAQ (reference sequence). The CDR3 sequence is CASSSGGGADTYTF. Incomplete CDR3 DNA: TGTGCCAGCAGCTCAGGAGGAGGGGCAGATACC.

Comments on this clone: The DNA ends 3 residues before the CDR3 does, and the rest of the CDR3 is filled in from the germline J gene. The chain links TRBV5-4 to TRBJ1-6; D is possibly TRBD1 (5 bases). V lost 4 bases and J lost 7, with 15 bases in between. The CDR3 has 15 residues. Germline V gene data show CDR1 as SGHNT and CDR2 as YYREEE (reference sequence). CDR3 DNA (partial): TGTGCCAGCAGCACGGGACTCGAGGGGAATTCACCC. Encoded protein: CASSTGLEGNSP. The whole CDR3 protein is CASSTGLEGNSPLHF.

Remarks on this clone: The read stops 3 residues short of the end of the CDR3; the missing end is completed from the germline J gene. The rearrangement uses TRBV7-2 and TRBJ2-2; weak D call: TRBD2 (8 bases). Germline loops: CDR1 SGHTA, CDR2 FQGNSA. CDR3 size: 15 residues. The part of the CDR3 DNA that was read is TGTGCCAGCAGCTTATTGACGGGAGGGGGCGAAAAG. Translating it yields CASSLLTGGGEK. The entire CDR3 protein is CASSLLTGGGEKLFF.

Worth noting for this clone: Read data end 3 residues before the CDR3 end; the end is taken from the germline J gene. V and J are TRBV7-3 and TRBJ2-2; D might be TRBD2 (6 bases). The germline V and J ends were trimmed by 7 bases and 1 base, with 10 bases remaining between them. CDR3 length: 14 amino acids. Germline CDR1 SGHTA, CDR2 FQGTGA. CDR3 sequence: CASKVAVNTGELFF. Partial CDR3 DNA: TGTGCCAGCAAAGTAGCGGTGAACACCGGGGAG. The entire variable domain, with the rest obtained from reference TRBV7-3 and TRBJ2-2, is as follows: GAGVSQTPSNKVTEKGKYVELRCDPISGHTALYWYRQSLGQGPEFLIYFQGTGAADDSGLPNDRFFAVRPEGSVSTLKIQRTERGDSAVYLCASKVAVNTGELFFGEGSRLTVL.

Turning to this clone: The CDR3 end lies 3 residues beyond the end of the read and is filled in from the germline J gene. This rearrangement joins TRBV7-9 to TRBJ2-3; 10 nucleotides match TRBD2. Germline V gene lookup returns CDR1 SEHNR and CDR2 FQNEAQ (reference sequence). The CDR3 length is 15 residues. The CDR3 DNA, read in part, is TGTGCCAGCAGCCGGACTAGCGGAACTCAAGAGACG. Its translation is CASSRTSGTQET. The full CDR3 sequence reads CASSRTSGTQETQYF.